Listed below are T cell receptor beta chains from one sample, sequenced in a study of low-dose radiotherapy and immunotherapy resistance in tumors. One entry per CDR3 protein, called by TCRdb with MiXCR from the reads. The repertoire holds tens of thousands of distinct CDR3 sequences, with about 10% as singletons. This specimen consisted of PBMCs, obtained before treatment. Receptors were obtained from a female donor with ovarian cancer. Both conserved end residues are part of each CDR3. The order of the fields is V gene, D gene, J gene, clone size, CDR3 protein, CDR3 DNA. D genes are given only for firm matches. Not all rows give a size; the values are once, few, many and, for expanded clones, a class.

TRBV25-1	NA	TRBJ2-3	many	CASIDSNPSGTQYF	TGTGCCAGCATCGACAGTAATCCCTCGGGTACGCAGTATTTT
TRBV11-2	TRBD1	TRBJ1-1	many	CASSSDRGSEAFF	TGTGCCAGCAGCTCGGACAGGGGCTCTGAAGCTTTCTTT
TRBV12-3/TRBV12-4	NA	TRBJ2-7	many	CASSLEGTFRSSYEQYF	TGTGCCAGCAGTTTAGAGGGGACTTTTAGAAGCTCCTACGAGCAGTACTTC
TRBV7-9	TRBD2	TRBJ2-3	many	CASSLLLAGGSDTQYF	TGTGCCAGCAGCCTGCTCCTAGCGGGGGGTTCAGATACGCAGTATTTT
TRBV29-1	NA	TRBJ2-1	NA	CSFEEGVAYNEQFF	TGCAGCTTCGAGGAAGGGGTCGCCTACAATGAGCAGTTCTTC
TRBV7-2	NA	TRBJ2-1	many	CASSLVRDNEQFF	TGTGCCAGCAGTCTAGTAAGGGACAATGAGCAGTTCTTC
TRBV20-1	TRBD2	TRBJ2-5	many	CSARGAGGPTETQYF	TGCAGTGCTAGAGGAGCGGGGGGGCCCACTGAGACCCAGTACTTC
TRBV27	NA	TRBJ1-2	many	CASSPGTLYGYTF	TGTGCCAGCAGTCCCGGGACTCTTTATGGCTACACCTTC
TRBV28	NA	TRBJ1-2	medium-sized	CASSGTPNGYTF	TGTGCCAGCAGTGGCACCCCGAATGGCTACACCTTC
TRBV18	NA	TRBJ2-1	many	CASSPEDRNRVF	TGTGCCAGCTCACCGGAGGACCGGAACAGGGTCTTC
TRBV7-9	NA	TRBJ1-1	many	CASTKTLPGGEAFF	TGTGCCAGCACCAAAACCCTCCCGGGTGGTGAAGCTTTCTTT
TRBV9	TRBD2	TRBJ2-1	NA	CASSVTSGFYNEQIF	TGTGCCAGCAGCGTGACTAGCGGGTTCTACAATGAGCAGATCTTC
TRBV7-2	NA	TRBJ2-1	many	CASSLELAWEQFF	TGTGCCAGCAGCTTAGAGTTAGCTTGGGAGCAGTTCTTC
TRBV6-2/TRBV6-3	NA	TRBJ2-3	many	CASSRGQTSTDTQYF	TGTGCCAGCAGTCGAGGACAGACTAGCACAGATACGCAGTATTTT